Sequencing of this T cell receptor beta chain was carried out in a study of T cell responses to AZD1222 COVID-19 vaccine. Produced via immunoSEQ multiplex PCR; TCRdb's table is partial and in-frame only. The sample has some 200,000 clones, about 92% seen once. As concerns this clone: Its antigen is unidentified.

Study-wide results and caveats: Among vaccine-associated CD4 TCRs, coverage spanned spike, with dominance at 160-218 and 743-854. After the peak T cell response, and only then, were repertoires sampled. Females made up more of the donors, who were largely white British, and clonal diversity may have come out too low. Just 5 to 7 people given AZD1222 tested seropositive at baseline.

CDR1 is SGHNT, CDR2 YYREEE, per germline (reference sequence). Trimming removed 4 bases from V and 5 bases from J, with 12 bases in between. The CDR3 runs to 13 residues. The genes are TRBV5-4 and TRBJ2-5; D may be TRBD2 (5 bases). This TCR derives from an adult in good health. This material consisted of peripheral blood, taken on day 0 of MenACWY control vaccination. CDR3: CASSGLVQETQYF. CDR3 DNA sequence: TGTGCCAGCAGCGGACTGGTACAGGAGACCCAGTACTTC.